This T cell receptor beta chain was profiled in a study of T cell repertoires in cytomegalovirus infection (dated by TCRdb to about 2019). With regard to the full study: Alongside well-studied HLA-B-restricted epitopes, the peptide stimulations were aimed at recently identified HLA-C-restricted CMV epitopes, whose presentation resists viral immunomodulation. Donor HLA type was relevant to the analysis, as public TCR beta signatures indicated carriage of CMV infection together with the matching HLA type.

The run used an Illumina HiSeq 1500. Starting from the raw public reads, TCRdb applied fastp trimming at Q25, assembled clones with MiXCR and retained in-frame beta chains. Rows merge per CDR3 protein into single entries with the most common DNA and genes. Across this sample there are approximately 71,000 distinct CDR3 sequences, with 20% seen only once. The ten largest clones represent approximately 68% of the sample. The germline ends are 10 bases apart after V is trimmed by 6 bases and J by 5 bases. There are 12 amino acids in the CDR3, from cysteine to phenylalanine inclusive. Of the read, only the CDR3 DNA is kept; its 36 bases are in frame from base 1. The germline V gene gives CDR1 as MNHEY and CDR2 as SVGEGT. In this sample, this clonotype turned up a few times. Its recognized antigen is unknown. No much larger clone is present one base from it, and per-base qualities are unavailable. The treatment or condition label on this specimen signifies: in vitro stimulation with specific CMV peptide epitopes to enrich CMV-specific T cells.

Paper-wide results and their limitations: The ex vivo response was dominated by HLA-C-restricted CMV-specific TCR beta clonotypes, which also provided the single most frequent clonotype in two of eight donors. Carriers of CMV infection plus the relevant HLA type were discriminated by the cumulative frequency of public TCR beta family members in the study cohort and in an independent roughly 340-donor cohort.

The rearrangement joined TRBV6-2 or TRBV6-3 to TRBJ2-5; no confident D gene assignment can be made. The material sequenced was CD8+ T cells from cultured PBMCs, taken from culture after CMV antigen stimulation. This TCR was recovered from a human donor in good health (CMV status not recorded). Some clones in this sample may be carry-over from other donors' samples. The DNA reads as follows: TGTGCCAGCAGACCGAACCGGGAGACCCAGTACTTC. Its coded protein is CASRPNRETQYF.